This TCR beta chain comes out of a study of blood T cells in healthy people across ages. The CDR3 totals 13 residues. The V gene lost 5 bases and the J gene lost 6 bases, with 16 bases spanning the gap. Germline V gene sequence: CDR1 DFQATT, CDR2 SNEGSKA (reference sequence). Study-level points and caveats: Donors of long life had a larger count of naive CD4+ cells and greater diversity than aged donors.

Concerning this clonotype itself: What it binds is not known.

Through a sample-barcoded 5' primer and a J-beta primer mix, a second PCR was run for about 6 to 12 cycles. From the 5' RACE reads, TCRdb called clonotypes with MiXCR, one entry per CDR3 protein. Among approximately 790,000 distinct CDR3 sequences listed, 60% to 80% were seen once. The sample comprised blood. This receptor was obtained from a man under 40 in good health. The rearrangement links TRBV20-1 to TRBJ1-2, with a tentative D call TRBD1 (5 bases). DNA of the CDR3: TGCAGTGCTCGACAGAATTTTCAGCATGGCTACACCTTC. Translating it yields CSARQNFQHGYTF.